This T cell receptor (beta chain) came from a study of shared clonotypes between healthy human individuals. Overall study results and limits: Estimated clonotype richness was generally higher in naive than memory subsets.

CDR1 is SQVTM, CDR2 ANQGSEA, per germline. The J segment lost 7 bases and the V segment lost 4 bases, leaving 12 bases of the junction unmatched. This CDR3 has 14 amino acids. Original processing methods: ImmunoSEQ gave junction-only sequences without quality scores, so filtering differed. The assay was immunoSEQ multiplex PCR, and TCRdb's table has in-frame clones only and misses some. D and trimming come from the DNA, and the V and J calls and clone size come from that table. The table shows roughly 1,000,000 clones, with 75% to 80% occurring only once. As concerns this clone: The antigen is undetermined.

Division of CD4+ cells produced a CD45RA+ naive subset and a CD45RA-negative memory subset. The chain couples TRBV29-1 to TRBJ2-7; TRBD2 agrees at 8 bases. The sequence derives from a man in his late teens or twenties in good health. Some clones in this sample may be carry-over from other donors' samples. Material for sequencing was memory CD4+ T cells from PBMCs. Described subset: CD45RA-negative fraction. The CDR3 reads CSVAGTSLTGEQYF. In DNA, the CDR3 is TGCAGCGTTGCCGGGACTAGTCTGACGGGGGAGCAGTACTTC.